This T cell receptor (beta chain) was observed in a study of shared clonotypes between healthy human individuals. Whole-study findings and limits: Rarefaction showed that sequencing of sorted subsets was incomplete (despite large depth).

The naive CD8 subset, CD45RO-negative cells positively selected for CCR7, excluded terminally differentiated effector memory CD45RA+ cells. Study donors comprised healthy, HIV-negative adults devoid of recent acute infection or vaccination. Some clones are missing from TCRdb's copy, which holds only in-frame ones; the method was immunoSEQ multiplex PCR. Among about 1,800,000 clones listed, 85% to 95% were seen once. This CDR3 region has 17 residues. The germline CDR1 and CDR2 sequences are SGHVS and FNYEAQ. Trimming cost V 1 base and J 2 bases; bases outside gene matches: 6. A word on this clone: Its cognate antigen is unknown.

The chain links TRBV7-6 to TRBJ2-3; 10 nucleotides line up with TRBD2. The source is a man aged 18 to 29 in good health. The sequencing input was naive CD8+ T cells sorted from blood. CDR3: CASSLGVAGGLTDTQYF. The DNA of the CDR3 is TGTGCCAGCAGCTTAGGAGTAGCGGGGGGCCTCACAGATACGCAGTATTTT.